The sequence of this T cell receptor (beta chain) was determined in a study of spatial heterogeneity in lung cancer (dated 2019 in TCRdb). Background for the entire study: Beta-chain transcripts were consistently detected in greater numbers than alpha-chain transcripts, which likely reflected higher beta-chain transcript abundance. TCR repertoire features were related to nonsynonymous mutation counts determined by whole-exome sequencing of tumor tissue. In the raw uncorrected reads, each unique combination of TCR and UMI appeared on average more than ten times. Both alpha and beta chains were TCR-sequenced in approximately 200 tumor regions, about 64 matched nontumor lung samples and 45 to 60 PBMC samples obtained at surgery. The study quantitatively compared TCR alpha and beta repertoires across multiple tumor regions, matched nontumor lung and blood in non-small cell lung cancer. Study-wide conclusions, independent of this receptor: Ubiquitous expanded tumor TCRs were found in blood more often at tumor resection than at routine follow-up. Additional single-cell paired TCR alpha and beta sequencing was considered necessary to confirm, at a functional level, the hypothesis that regional TCRs recognize regional mutations.

Note on this clonotype: There is no known antigen for this receptor. Per-nucleotide qualities are absent, and no much larger clonotype sits a single base away.

Preparation of the library involved 5' RACE. Sequencing relied on a NextSeq 500. To allow correction of PCR and sequencing errors, the TCR library protocol tagged every TCR cDNA molecule with a unique molecular identifier. As for how the authors treated the data: TCR identification, UMI-based error correction and CDR3 extraction were all carried out with Decombinator tools. Expanded TCRs were defined as those above a frequency of 2 per 1,000, corresponding to the top 1% of the tumor frequency distribution. Each repertoire was subsampled 100 times to 5,000 TCRs, after which Renyi diversity was computed with the R vegan package. CDR3 similarity networks were constructed using string-kernel similarity of amino acid triplets, with links drawn between CDR3s whose pairwise similarity was above 0.82. Using fastp at Q25 and MiXCR, TCRdb reprocessed the public reads and kept productive beta chains. Identical CDR3 proteins give one entry, which carries the most common genes and DNA. TCRdb's processing, not the authors' own work, is the source of the V and J calls. For this sample there are around 92,000 distinct CDR3 sequences; about an eighth appear just once. The top ten clones comprise about two fifths of the sample.

Sample time point, as interpreted from the label and publication: sample taken at primary tumor resection. For TCR sequencing, whole RNA was extracted from tumor and nontumor lung tissue, or from cryopreserved PBMC samples, and no cell sorting was done. Donors were approximately 72 patients with early-stage, untreated non-small cell lung cancer from the lung TRACERx cohort. Only patients with enough RNA available from two or more tumor regions were chosen for TCR sequencing. The source of this sequence is a male donor with early-stage non-small cell lung cancer. Sequencing was performed on PBMCs, taken at surgery.

The CDR3 loop reads CASSPDLSSYEQYF. The nucleotides read TGTGCCAGCAGCCCGGACCTGAGCTCCTACGAGCAGTACTTC. The V and J segments used are TRBV5-4 and TRBJ2-7, with an unclear D gene assignment. Sequences SGHNT (CDR1) and YYREEE (CDR2) are obtained from the germline V gene (reference sequence). Deletion took 4 bases off V and 0 bases off J, with a span of 11 bases between the germline ends. Including cysteine and phenylalanine, the CDR3 has 14 amino acids. The DNA shown is the 42-base CDR3, in frame from base 1.